These T cell receptor beta chains were read from a single sample in a study of T cell responses to AZD1222 COVID-19 vaccine. The assay was immunoSEQ multiplex PCR, and TCRdb's table has in-frame clones only and misses some. The sample includes approximately 120,000 clones, roughly 91% seen only once; the top ten take less than 30%. This sample comprised peripheral blood, obtained on day 0 of AZD1222 vaccination. These receptors were obtained from an adult in good health. The CDR3 runs from the conserved cysteine through the conserved F or W. The order of the fields is J gene, D gene, CDR3 length, clone size, V gene, CDR3 DNA, CDR3 protein. D genes are given only for firm matches. A clone size is listed for some rows: how often the clone was seen (once, few, many), or a class if it is expanded.

>TRBJ1-6|TRBD1|14|NA|TRBV18
TGTGCCAGCTCACTGGGACAGGGGGAATCACCCCTCCACTTT
CASSLGQGESPLHF
>TRBJ2-3|NA|15|NA|TRBV9
TGTGCCAGCAGCGTAGTTCTGGACCGCACAGATACGCAGTATTTT
CASSVVLDRTDTQYF
>TRBJ1-2|TRBD1|16|NA|TRBV27
TGTGCCAGCAGTTTAGAGGGACAGGGGGTAAGGCATGGCTACACCTTC
CASSLEGQGVRHGYTF
>TRBJ2-1|TRBD2|15|NA|TRBV18
TGTGCCAGCTCTAGGGGACTAGCGGAGTACAATGAGCAGTTCTTC
CASSRGLAEYNEQFF
>TRBJ1-1|NA|13|NA|TRBV29-1
TGCAGCGGCGACGCGGGTATGAACACTGAAGCTTTCTTT
CSGDAGMNTEAFF
>TRBJ2-7|NA|12|NA|TRBV5-6
TGTGCCAGCAGCTTGGCGGGCCGGGAGCAGTACTTC
CASSLAGREQYF
>TRBJ2-7|NA|16|NA|TRBV24-1
TGTGCCACCAGTGAGGACCCGGGAGCCAAAATTTACGAGCAGTACTTC
CATSEDPGAKIYEQYF
>TRBJ1-2|NA|13|once|TRBV6-5
TGTGCCAGCAGTTATTCGGCGGTGGATGGCTACACCTTC
CASSYSAVDGYTF
>TRBJ2-7|NA|13|NA|TRBV10-3
TGTGCCATCAGTGATTCCAGTTCCTACGAGCAGTACTTC
CAISDSSSYEQYF
>TRBJ1-2|NA|10|NA|TRBV12-3/TRBV12-4
TGTGCCAGCAGTTTAAATGGCTACACCTTC
CASSLNGYTF
>TRBJ1-6|NA|12|NA|TRBV5-1
TGCGCCAGCAGCTTCGGCAATTCACCCCTCCACTTT
CASSFGNSPLHF
>TRBJ2-1|NA|11|NA|TRBV9
TGTGCCAGCAGCGTAGCGGGGGAGCAGTTCTTC
CASSVAGEQFF
>TRBJ2-1|TRBD2|16|NA|TRBV7-2
TGTGCCAGCAGCCCTAGCGGGAGGAACCCCTACAATGAGCAGTTCTTC
CASSPSGRNPYNEQFF
>TRBJ1-5|NA|14|few|TRBV2
TGTGCCAGCCATGACGTGACAGTTAATCAGCCCCAGCATTTT
CASHDVTVNQPQHF
>TRBJ2-2|NA|13|NA|TRBV24-1
TGTGCCACCAGTCGGACTGGGGCCGGGGAGCTGTTTTTT
CATSRTGAGELFF
>TRBJ2-7|TRBD2|16|NA|TRBV5-1
TGCGCCAGCAGCTTGGCTAGCGGGCAGAGCTCCTACGAGCAGTACTTC
CASSLASGQSSYEQYF
>TRBJ1-2|TRBD1|17|once|TRBV7-9
TGTGCCAGCAGCCAAAGATCCGGACAGGGCAGTTTGAATGGCTACACCTTC
CASSQRSGQGSLNGYTF
>TRBJ2-7|TRBD1|14|NA|TRBV7-9
TGTGCCAGCAGCCGGGCCCGGACAGGGCGGGAGCAGTACTTC
CASSRARTGREQYF
>TRBJ2-7|TRBD1|15|once|TRBV6-1
TGTGCCAGCAGTGAAGGGACAGGGGGCTCCTACGAGCAGTACTTC
CASSEGTGGSYEQYF
>TRBJ1-2|NA|15|NA|TRBV9
TGTGCCAGCAGCGGCTCACCTCCCGAGGGGTATGGCTACACCTTC
CASSGSPPEGYGYTF
>TRBJ1-5|NA|16|NA|TRBV6-5
TGTGCCAGCAGTTATAGGGGGACGGCTCATACTCAGCCCCAGCATTTT
CASSYRGTAHTQPQHF
>TRBJ2-2|NA|16|NA|TRBV30
TGTGCCTGGAGGAGTTGGGGACCCACGGGCACCGGGGAGCTGTTTTTT
CAWRSWGPTGTGELFF
>TRBJ1-6|NA|14|NA|TRBV3-1/TRBV3-2
TGTGCCAGCAGCCCCGGACCCCCCAGATCACCCCTCCACTTT
CASSPGPPRSPLHF
>TRBJ2-5|NA|15|NA|TRBV27
TGTGCCAGTTCAATGGGGAGGGGGCGGCAAGAGACCCAGTACTTC
CASSMGRGRQETQYF
>TRBJ2-2|NA|14|NA|TRBV18
TGTGCCAGCTCACCGGGGGACTCAACCGGGGAGCTGTTTTTT
CASSPGDSTGELFF
>TRBJ2-5|NA|13|NA|TRBV12-3/TRBV12-4
TGTGCCAGCAGTTTTACAGGTCTAGAGACCCAGTACTTC
CASSFTGLETQYF
>TRBJ2-1|TRBD2|17|NA|TRBV6-2/TRBV6-3
TGTGCCAGCAGTTACTCGACTAGCGGGAGTTACTACAATGAGCAGTTCTTC
CASSYSTSGSYYNEQFF
>TRBJ2-2|NA|15|NA|TRBV5-1
TGCGCCAGCAGCTTGGCCCAGACGAACACCGGGGAGCTGTTTTTT
CASSLAQTNTGELFF
>TRBJ2-7|NA|16|NA|TRBV3-1/TRBV3-2
TGTGCCAGCAGCCCGGAGGGGGGATCCCCCGCCTACGAGCAGTACTTC
CASSPEGGSPAYEQYF
>TRBJ1-5|TRBD1|15|once|TRBV6-5
TGTGCCAGCAGTTACTCTGGACAGGGGGATCAGCCCCAGCATTTT
CASSYSGQGDQPQHF
>TRBJ2-3|TRBD2|14|NA|TRBV9
TGTGCCAGCGGCGGGGGAGGGATCACAGATACGCAGTATTTT
CASGGGGITDTQYF
>TRBJ2-5|NA|15|NA|TRBV19
TGTGCCAGTAGTATAGAGGGTCGAGTCGGAGAGACCCAGTACTTC
CASSIEGRVGETQYF
>TRBJ2-2|NA|14|NA|TRBV19
TGTGCCAGTAGTATAGTTTGGGGGACCGGGGAGCTGTTTTTT
CASSIVWGTGELFF
>TRBJ2-1|NA|12|NA|TRBV12-3/TRBV12-4
TGTGCCAGCAGTTTAGAACCTCGAGGGCAGTTCTTC
CASSLEPRGQFF
>TRBJ2-3|TRBD2|16|NA|TRBV3-1/TRBV3-2
TGTGCCAGCAGCTCCCGAGGTAGCGGGGGGGTAGATACGCAGTATTTT
CASSSRGSGGVDTQYF
>TRBJ1-1|NA|14|few|TRBV18
TGTGCCAGCTCACCGACGGAGGGTGGGGTTGAAGCTTTCTTT
CASSPTEGGVEAFF
>TRBJ2-3|TRBD1|16|NA|TRBV6-6
TGTGCCAGCAGTCCGGCAGAGAGGACAGGGACAGATACGCAGTATTTT
CASSPAERTGTDTQYF
>TRBJ2-3|NA|15|NA|TRBV7-9
TGTGCCAGCAGCTTAGCGAGGCTTAACACAGATACGCAGTATTTT
CASSLARLNTDTQYF
>TRBJ2-7|NA|14|NA|TRBV6-6
TGTGCCAGCACCAAAGCCGGGACTCCCTACGAGCAGTACTTC
CASTKAGTPYEQYF
>TRBJ2-7|TRBD1|15|NA|TRBV7-9
TGTGCCAGCAGCACTTGGGACAGGGGCTCCTACGAGCAGTACTTC
CASSTWDRGSYEQYF
>TRBJ2-1|TRBD2|16|NA|TRBV3-1/TRBV3-2
TGTGCCAGCAGCCGTGGGACTAGCGGGAGCGGGAATGAGCAGTTCTTC
CASSRGTSGSGNEQFF
>TRBJ1-2|TRBD1|16|NA|TRBV5-1
TGCGCCAGCAGCGAGGGACAGGGGGCCGCCTTAGGTGGCTACACCTTC
CASSEGQGAALGGYTF
>TRBJ2-1|TRBD1|15|NA|TRBV14
TGTGCCAGCAGCTATAGGACAGGGGGCTTCAGTGAGCAGTTCTTC
CASSYRTGGFSEQFF
>TRBJ2-3|TRBD2|16|once|TRBV11-2
TGTGCCAGCAGACCAGTAGCGGGAGGGGTAGCAGATACGCAGTATTTT
CASRPVAGGVADTQYF
>TRBJ2-1|NA|16|NA|TRBV27
TGTGCCAGCAGTTTATCTGGCGGGATCTCCTACAATGAGCAGTTCTTC
CASSLSGGISYNEQFF
>TRBJ1-4|NA|12|once|TRBV2
TGTGCCAGCAGTGTCGCGGGTGAAAAACTGTTTTTT
CASSVAGEKLFF
>TRBJ2-3|NA|14|NA|TRBV6-5
TGTGCCAGCATATCCGGGGCGCCCACAGATACGCAGTATTTT
CASISGAPTDTQYF
>TRBJ2-2|NA|16|NA|TRBV4-3
TGCGCCAGCAGCCAAGATCTAGCCCCCTCGACCGGGGAGCTGTTTTTT
CASSQDLAPSTGELFF
>TRBJ1-5|NA|15|NA|TRBV6-1
TGTGCCAGCAGTGAACAGGGGATCGGCAATCAGCCCCAGCATTTT
CASSEQGIGNQPQHF
>TRBJ1-4|NA|13|few|TRBV29-1
TGCAGCGTTGTAAGCACCGCTGATGAAAAACTGTTTTTT
CSVVSTADEKLFF
>TRBJ2-3|NA|16|NA|TRBV14
TGTGCCAGCAGCCCGCCCGGGACACTTGGCACAGATACGCAGTATTTT
CASSPPGTLGTDTQYF
>TRBJ2-3|NA|16|NA|TRBV9
TGTGCCAGCAGCGTAGACCTCCCCTCTAGCACAGATACGCAGTATTTT
CASSVDLPSSTDTQYF
>TRBJ1-5|TRBD1|15|NA|TRBV11-2
TGTGCCAGCAGCTTCGGACAGGGCGGCAATCAGCCCCAGCATTTT
CASSFGQGGNQPQHF
>TRBJ2-7|NA|12|NA|TRBV29-1
TGCAGCGTTGGGGGGGACGGATACGAGCAGTACTTC
CSVGGDGYEQYF
>TRBJ1-1|TRBD1|14|NA|TRBV7-9
TGTGCCAGCAGCTTAGTGACAGGGGGTACTGAAGCTTTCTTT
CASSLVTGGTEAFF
>TRBJ1-1|NA|11|NA|TRBV12-3/TRBV12-4
TGTGCCAGCAGTCCTATCACTGAAGCTTTCTTT
CASSPITEAFF
>TRBJ2-7|TRBD1|16|NA|TRBV18
TGTGCCAGCTCACCTCCGTCCGGGACAGGGCCCTACGAGCAGTACTTC
CASSPPSGTGPYEQYF
>TRBJ2-1|TRBD2|14|NA|TRBV29-1
TGCAGCACCCTCTCGGGAGGGTCCTACAATGAGCAGTTCTTC
CSTLSGGSYNEQFF